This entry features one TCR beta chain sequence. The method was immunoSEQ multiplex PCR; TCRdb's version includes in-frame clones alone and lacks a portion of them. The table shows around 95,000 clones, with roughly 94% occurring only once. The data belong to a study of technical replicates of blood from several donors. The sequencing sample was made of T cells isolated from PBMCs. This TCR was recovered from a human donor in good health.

For the CDR3, the DNA is TGTGCTAGTGGTTTGGCGCTCACGGGACACCCAACACGACCGAACACCGGGGAGCTGTTTTTT. Translation gives CASGLALTGHPTRPNTGELFF. The chain links TRBV12-5 to TRBJ2-2, with D tentatively TRBD1 (6 bases). This CDR3 is 21 amino acids long. Deletions cut 1 base from V and 0 bases from J, with 24 bases between. Germline CDR1 and CDR2: LGHNT and FRNRAP.